The present T cell receptor beta chain was sequenced within a study of OX40 agonist ivuxolimab in advanced cancers. This table comes from immunoSEQ multiplex PCR, and its TCRdb copy is limited to in-frame clones, with some not included. The table includes some 59,000 clones, approximately 90% detected once. This sequence originates from an adult with an advanced solid tumor such as melanoma, head and neck, liver or kidney cancer. This material consisted of CD4+ or CD8+ T cells sorted from blood, taken in a trial of the OX40 agonist ivuxolimab.

The CDR3 is CASSIGTSGLRDTQYF. CDR3 DNA: TGTGCCAGCAGTATCGGGACTAGCGGCCTTAGAGATACGCAGTATTTT. The chain combines TRBV27 with TRBJ2-3; TRBD2 agrees at 11 bases. This CDR3 spans 16 amino acids. J was trimmed by 5 bases and V by 5 bases; bases with no gene match: 9. Germline V CDR1 and CDR2: MNHEY, SMNVEV (reference sequence).